The 13 T cell receptor beta chains reported below all come from one sample, sequenced in a study of neurological immune-mediated disorders (dated by TCRdb to about 2019). The library was produced with 5' RACE. TCRdb records Illumina HiSeq 2500 as the sequencer. TCRdb handled the public reads itself, with Q25 trimming in fastp and clone calling in MiXCR, and kept productive beta chains. When rows share a CDR3 protein, they turn into one entry using the most common DNA and genes. Across this sample there are tens of thousands of distinct CDR3 sequences, with about 13% seen only once. The ten largest clonotypes hold 13% of the sample. Sequencing used PBMCs. The receptors come from a woman aged 55-70 years with HTLV-1-associated myelopathy (HAM/TSP).

A few counts support this clonotype. The DNA of the CDR3 is TGTGCCTGGAGGTTGGGGTTTGAAGCTTTCTTT. Encoded protein: CAWRLGFEAFF. V and J are TRBV30 and TRBJ1-1, with D uncertain. This CDR3 spans 11 amino acids. Germline loops: CDR1 GTSNPN, CDR2 SVGIG (reference sequence). Trimming took off 3 bases at V and 7 bases at J, with 9 bases between the two ends.

This clonotype was recorded many times. The rearrangement uses TRBV11-3 and TRBJ1-1; 9 positions agree with TRBD1. The CDR3 consists of 13 residues. V lost 0 bases to trimming and J lost 10 bases; unmatched junction nucleotides: 3. Germline values: CDR1 SGHNT, CDR2 YENEEA. The chain's CDR3 is CASSLDRDRVAFF. CDR3 bases: TGTGCCAGCAGCTTAGATCGGGACAGGGTAGCTTTCTTT.

V is TRBV27 and J is TRBJ2-1; 14 nucleotides line up with TRBD2. V lost 5 bases, J lost 5 bases, and 5 bases stayed unmatched. Germline-derived CDR1 and CDR2 are MNHEY and SMNVEV (reference sequence). The CDR3 is 16 residues long. CDR3 loop: CASSPGLAGEHNEQFF. In DNA form, the CDR3 reads TGTGCCAGCAGTCCGGGACTAGCGGGGGAGCACAATGAGCAGTTCTTC.

V usage is TRBV18 and J usage is TRBJ1-5; a weak D match, TRBD1 (6 bases). V was clipped by 1 base and J by 5 bases, with 15 bases between them. CDR1 KGHSH and CDR2 LQKENI come from the germline V gene. The CDR3 is 16 amino acids. The CDR3 DNA sequence: TGTGCCAGCTCACCACTACAGGGAGGGTACGATCAGCCCCAGCATTTT. Translated: CASSPLQGGYDQPQHF.

This clonotype was observed many times. This chain joins TRBV7-9 and TRBJ1-5; 8 bases fit TRBD1. The CDR3 covers 15 residues. With 1 base clipped from V and 7 bases from J, the junction kept 6 bases outside the gene matches. Germline CDR1 reads SEHNR; CDR2 reads FQNEAQ (reference sequence). CDR3 DNA sequence: TGTGCCAGCAGCTTAGTGACAGGGGAAGAACAGCCCCAGCATTTT. Translating it yields CASSLVTGEEQPQHF.

This clonotype was observed many times. The CDR3 DNA reads TGCGCCAGCAGCTTGGGAGGGGGCGAAAATCAGCCCCAGCATTTT. This codes for CASSLGGGENQPQHF. The chain links TRBV5-1 to TRBJ1-5, with TRBD1 identical over 7 bases. There are 15 residues in the CDR3. CDR1 is SGHRS, CDR2 YFSETQ, per germline. The junction had 4 bases not matched to a gene; V was cut back by 0 bases and J by 4 bases.

To note about this clonotype: Just one base apart from a much larger clone, this may be a read error. The CDR3 here is CASSPVSNTEAFF. For the CDR3, the DNA is TGTGCCAGCAGCCCGGTGAGTAACACTGAAGCTTTCTTT. V and J are TRBV7-2 and TRBJ1-1; the D is unclear. This CDR3 contains 13 residues. The germline V gene encodes CDR1 SGHTA and CDR2 FQGNSA. V was shortened by 5 bases and J by 2 bases, with 9 bases between the two germline ends.

There are many counts of this clonotype. The J gene is TRBJ2-2, the V gene TRBV20-1, with unresolved D. CDR1 DFQATT and CDR2 SNEGSKA come from the germline V gene (reference sequence). V dropped 4 bases and J dropped 6 bases, with 9 bases sitting between them. The CDR3 loop spans 12 amino acids. The CDR3 here is CSAMVRAGELFF. DNA for the CDR3: TGCAGTGCTATGGTTCGGGCCGGGGAGCTGTTTTTT.

There are a few counts of this clonotype. The chain employs TRBV20-1 and TRBJ2-6; 7 bases fit TRBD1. The CDR3 is made up of 15 amino acids. V lost 5 bases, J lost 0 bases, and 4 bases stayed unmatched. Per germline, CDR1 DFQATT and CDR2 SNEGSKA (reference sequence). The CDR3 bases are TGCAGTGCTGGACAGGCTATCTCTGGGGCCAACGTCCTGACTTTC. Protein product: CSAGQAISGANVLTF.

Comment on this clonotype: A much larger clone differs from this one at a single base, so this may be a read error. The chain combines TRBV7-9 with TRBJ1-5; tentative D call: TRBD1 (5 bases). Germline CDR1 reads SEHNR; CDR2 reads FQNEAQ (reference sequence). The CDR3 runs 16 residues. CDR3 DNA: TGTGCCAGCAGCTTAAGGGGCGAGAATAGCAATCAGCCCCAGAATTTT. Its translation is CASSLRGENSNQPQNF. The full variable domain, with the rest looked up from reference TRBV7-9 and TRBJ1-5, is DTGVSQNPRHKITKRGQNVTFRCDPISEHNRLYWYRQTLGQGPEFLTYFQNEAQLEKSRLLSDRFSAERPKGSFSTLEIQRTEQGDSAMYLCASSLRGENSNQPQNFGDGTRLSIL.

This clonotype was seen at least ten times. The chain links TRBV5-5 to TRBJ1-2; weak D call: TRBD1 (6 bases). CDR1 is SGHKS, CDR2 YYEKEE, per germline (reference sequence). V was trimmed by 0 bases and J by 2 bases, leaving 11 bases between them. This CDR3 contains 15 residues. CDR3 nucleotides: TGTGCCAGCAGCTTGGGGGCAGGGGCGAACTATGGCTACACCTTC. It encodes CASSLGAGANYGYTF. The entire variable domain, with the rest obtained from reference TRBV5-5 and TRBJ1-2, is as follows: DAGVTQSPTHLIKTRGQQVTLRCSPISGHKSVSWYQQVLGQGPQFIFQYYEKEERGRGNFPDRFSARQFPNYSSELNVNALLLGDSALYLCASSLGAGANYGYTFGSGTRLTVV.

The chain is built from TRBV20-1 and TRBJ2-2, with D perhaps being TRBD1 or TRBD2 (6 bases each). The germline V gene has CDR1 DFQATT and CDR2 SNEGSKA (reference sequence). The CDR3 spans 14 residues. Trimming stripped 2 bases from V and 5 bases from J, with 12 bases between. The CDR3 DNA sequence: TGCAGTGCTAGACGAGGGGGGAAGACCGGGGAGCTGTTTTTT. This gives the protein CSARRGGKTGELFF.

This clonotype has a count of ten or more. The rearrangement joins TRBV5-5 to TRBJ1-1; D is perhaps TRBD1 (6 bases). The CDR3 is 16 residues long. The germline gives CDR1 SGHKS, CDR2 YYEKEE (reference sequence). V dropped 7 bases and J dropped 0 bases, with 19 bases sitting between them. The CDR3 sequence is CASFFGGPDLNTEAFF. CDR3 in DNA: TGTGCCAGCTTCTTCGGGGGCCCAGATTTGAACACTGAAGCTTTCTTT.